These 17 T cell receptor beta chains came from one sample sequenced in a study of human T cells and chemical hapten exposure. TCRdb re-derived calls from the RACE reads in MiXCR, one entry per CDR3 protein. The profile covers 300,000 to 450,000 distinct CDR3 sequences, with 4.8% appearing a single time and under 3% taken by the ten largest. Documented time point: patch test 1, 2 weeks after DPC sensitization. Regarding treatment: therapeutic diphenylcyclopropenone sensitization with weekly scalp DPC. Source: whole blood, taken in connection with sensitization to the hapten diphenylcyclopropenone (DPC). These receptors all come from a woman in her fifties or sixties with alopecia areata. Some clones in this sample may be carry-over from other donors' samples.

The rearrangement joins TRBV3-1 to TRBJ1-2; 10 bases map to TRBD1. CDR3 size: 17 residues. Germline-derived CDR1 and CDR2 are LGHDT and YNNKEL (reference sequence). Unmatched junction bases numbered 9, after V lost 3 bases and J lost 2 bases. DNA for the CDR3: TGTGCCAGCAGCCATCGCAGAGGGACAGGGGCGAACTATGGCTACACCTTC. It encodes CASSHRRGTGANYGYTF.

In this sample, this clonotype turned up a few times. V and J are TRBV6-2 or TRBV6-3 and TRBJ1-2; D not resolved. CDR1 and CDR2 (germline): MNHEY, SVGEGT. The CDR3 has 11 residues. The V gene lost 8 bases and the J gene lost 4 bases, with 8 bases spanning the gap. The CDR3 bases are TGTGCCAGCTATGAAACCTATGGCTACACCTTC. This encodes CASYETYGYTF.

There are many counts of this clonotype. The chain combines TRBV5-6 with TRBJ1-2; 8 positions agree with TRBD1. Germline-derived CDR1 and CDR2 are SGHDT and YYEEEE. Losses at the gene ends were 4 bases for V and 3 bases for J; bases not matched to a gene: 5. The CDR3 is made up of 14 amino acids. DNA of the CDR3: TGTGCCAGCAGCCCAGGGACAGGCCACTATGGCTACACCTTC. It codes for CASSPGTGHYGYTF.

Regarding this clonotype: Just one base apart from a much larger clone, this may be a read error. V and J are TRBV7-9 and TRBJ1-2; maybe TRBD1 (6 bases). The length of the CDR3 is 14 residues. V was shortened by 3 bases and J by 2 bases, with 10 bases between the two germline ends. Germline V gives CDR1 SEHNR, CDR2 FQNEAQ (reference sequence). This CDR3 is CASSFGQPNYGYTF. CDR3 coding DNA: TGTGCCAGCAGCTTCGGACAGCCAAACTATGGCTACACCTTC.

Turning to this clonotype: The conserved closing phenylalanine or tryptophan is absent in this CDR3, likely reflecting a read error. The chain links TRBV6-5 to TRBJ1-2; 7 nucleotides line up with TRBD1. The ends lost 2 bases at V and 3 bases at J; junction bases unmatched: 9. This CDR3 region has 16 residues. CDR1 is MNHEY and CDR2 is SVGAGI in the germline V gene. CDR3 DNA sequence: TGTGCCAGCAGTTACGCCTACAGGGGCGAGGACTATGGCTACACCCTC. Translation gives CASSYAYRGEDYGYTL.

This clonotype was counted only a few times. This chain links TRBV7-8 with TRBJ2-5, with D perhaps given as TRBD1 or TRBD2 (5 bases each). Trimming left V 2 bases short and J 3 bases short, with 13 bases between. The CDR3 extends over 15 amino acids. Germline lookup yields CDR1 SGHVS and CDR2 FQNEAQ. In DNA form, the CDR3 reads TGTGCCAGCAGCTTAAGTGGGGGAAGCGAAGAGACCCAGTACTTC. Translating it yields CASSLSGGSEETQYF.

Ten or more counts support this clonotype. This chain links TRBV7-2 with TRBJ2-2; perhaps TRBD1 as D (6 bases). The CDR3 spans 13 residues. In germline, CDR1 is SGHTA, CDR2 FQGNSA. V was shortened by 6 bases and J by 6 bases, with 11 bases between the two germline ends. CDR3 bases: TGTGCCAGCAGAGGCAGGGGCGCCGGGGAGCTGTTTTTT. Protein product: CASRGRGAGELFF. Drawing the rest from reference TRBV7-2 and TRBJ2-2, the complete variable domain is GAGVSQSPSNKVTEKGKDVELRCDPISGHTALYWYRQSLGQGLEFLIYFQGNSAPDKSGLPSDRFSAERTGGSVSTLTIQRTQQEDSAVYLCASRGRGAGELFFGEGSRLTVL.

This clonotype was counted ten times or more. The chain is built from TRBV29-1 and TRBJ2-7, with TRBD1 identical over 10 bases. The CDR3 runs to 12 residues. J gave up 5 bases and V 6 bases, and 4 bases lay outside the gene matches. Germline V gene data show CDR1 as SQVTM and CDR2 as ANQGSEA. This chain's CDR3 is CSVMDRGNEQYF. The CDR3 DNA reads as TGCAGCGTAATGGACAGGGGGAACGAGCAGTACTTC.

The rearrangement joins TRBV5-1 to TRBJ1-6, with no clear D. The germline V and J ends were trimmed by 0 bases and 12 bases, with 13 bases remaining between them. CDR3 size: 14 residues. The germline V gene has CDR1 SGHRS and CDR2 YFSETQ. CDR3 sequence reads: CASSLGGPLGPLHF. CDR3 coding DNA: TGCGCCAGCAGCTTGGGTGGCCCTCTGGGACCCCTCCACTTT.

This clonotype was recorded at least ten times. The J gene is TRBJ2-6, the V gene TRBV2; 12 nucleotides align to TRBD1. Germline V CDR1 and CDR2: SNHLY, FYNNEI. The CDR3 is made up of 17 amino acids. After removal of 7 bases from V and 3 bases from J, the junction contained 7 bases not matched to a gene. The CDR3 DNA is TGTGCCAGCACACCGGGACAGGGGGCTGGTGGGGCCAACGTCCTGACTTTC. Translating gives CASTPGQGAGGANVLTF.

The sample holds many counts of this clonotype. The rearrangement links TRBV12-3 or TRBV12-4 to TRBJ2-7; D remains unclear. The CDR3 contains 14 residues. Trimming cost V 6 bases and J 0 bases, with 12 bases left between them. CDR3 DNA sequence: TGTGCCAGCAGGCCTGCGAAGAGCTCCTACGAGCAGTACTTC. Translating it yields CASRPAKSSYEQYF.

This chain uses TRBV4-2 with TRBJ2-3; D is unresolved. The V gene's germline CDR1 is LGHNA and CDR2 YNFKEQ. Trimming removed 0 bases from V and 0 bases from J, with 7 bases in between. The CDR3 contains 15 residues. CDR3 DNA sequence: TGTGCCAGCAGCCAAGATCTGAGGAGCACAGATACGCAGTATTTT. This codes for CASSQDLRSTDTQYF.

V gene TRBV9 combines with J gene TRBJ2-3; D remains ambiguous. With 2 bases removed from V and 1 base from J, the gap between germline ends came to 11 bases. The CDR3 length is 15 residues. The V gene's germline CDR1 is SGDLS and CDR2 YYNGEE. The CDR3 DNA reads TGTGCCAGCAGCGTCCTTCGACAAGGCACAGATACGCAGTATTTT. Encoded protein: CASSVLRQGTDTQYF.

This clonotype was recorded a few times. The chain is built from TRBV6-1 and TRBJ2-7; D may correspond to TRBD1 or TRBD2 (5 bases each). Germline CDR1 is MNHNS and CDR2 is SASEGT. This CDR3 is 15 amino acids long. Deletions cut 0 bases from V and 2 bases from J, with 11 bases between. The DNA of the CDR3 is TGTGCCAGCAGTGAAGCGTGGGACGCTACCTACGAGCAGTACTTC. Translated, it gives CASSEAWDATYEQYF.

The table lists this clonotype with a few counts. This chain joins TRBV6-2 or TRBV6-3 and TRBJ2-7; the D gene is possibly TRBD1 (6 bases). This CDR3 is built from 19 residues. Trimming left V 0 bases short and J 2 bases short, with 23 bases between. Germline CDR1 and CDR2: MNHEY and SVGEGT. The CDR3 DNA is TGTGCCAGCAGTTACTCGAGGTTAGAGGCGGCAGGGGAACCCTACGAGCAGTACTTC. Its translation is CASSYSRLEAAGEPYEQYF.

This clonotype was counted ten times or more. The gene calls are TRBV6-1 and TRBJ1-1; D gene uncertain. Germline CDR1 reads MNHNS; CDR2 reads SASEGT. The CDR3 sequence is 15 residues long. V dropped 5 bases and J dropped 0 bases, with 13 bases sitting between them. The CDR3 loop reads CASSPGSTMNTEAFF. CDR3 DNA sequence: TGTGCCAGCAGTCCAGGTTCCACTATGAACACTGAAGCTTTCTTT.

V and J are TRBV7-3 and TRBJ2-1; 11 bases are a match to TRBD1. With V trimmed by 6 bases and J by 6 bases, 7 bases remained unmatched. CDR3 length: 15 residues. Per the germline V gene, CDR1 is SGHTA and CDR2 is FQGTGA. CDR3 protein: CASRAGTGGSNEQFF. The CDR3, as DNA: TGTGCCAGCAGGGCCGGGACAGGGGGTTCCAATGAGCAGTTCTTC.